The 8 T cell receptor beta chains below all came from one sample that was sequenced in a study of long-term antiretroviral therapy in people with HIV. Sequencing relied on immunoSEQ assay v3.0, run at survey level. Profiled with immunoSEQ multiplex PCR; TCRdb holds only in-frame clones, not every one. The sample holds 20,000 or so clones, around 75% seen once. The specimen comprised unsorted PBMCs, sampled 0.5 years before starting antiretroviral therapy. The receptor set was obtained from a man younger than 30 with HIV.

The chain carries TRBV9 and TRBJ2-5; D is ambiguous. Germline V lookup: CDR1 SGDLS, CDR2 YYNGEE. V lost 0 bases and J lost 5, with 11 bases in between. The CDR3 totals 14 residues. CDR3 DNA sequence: TGTGCCAGCAGCGTAGAAGCCCCCCCCGAGACCCAGTACTTC. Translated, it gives CASSVEAPPETQYF.

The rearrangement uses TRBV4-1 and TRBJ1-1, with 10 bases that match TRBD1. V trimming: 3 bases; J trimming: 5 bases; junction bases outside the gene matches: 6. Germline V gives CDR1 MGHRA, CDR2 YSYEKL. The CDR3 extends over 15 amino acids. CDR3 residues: CASSHGQGERTEAFF. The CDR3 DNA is TGCGCCAGCAGCCATGGACAGGGGGAGAGGACTGAAGCTTTCTTT.

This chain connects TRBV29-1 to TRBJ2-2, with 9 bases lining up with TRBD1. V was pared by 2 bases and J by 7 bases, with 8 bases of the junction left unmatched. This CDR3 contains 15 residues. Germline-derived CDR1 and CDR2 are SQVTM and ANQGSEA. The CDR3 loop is CSVEKGWTGDGELFF. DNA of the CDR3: TGCAGCGTTGAAAAGGGGTGGACAGGGGACGGGGAGCTGTTTTTT.

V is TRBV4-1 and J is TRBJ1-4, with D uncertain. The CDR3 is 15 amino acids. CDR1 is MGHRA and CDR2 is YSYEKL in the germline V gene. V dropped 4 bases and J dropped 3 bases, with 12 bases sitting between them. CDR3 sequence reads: CASSLLWGANEKLFF. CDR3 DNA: TGCGCCAGCAGCCTTCTCTGGGGAGCTAATGAAAAACTGTTTTTT.

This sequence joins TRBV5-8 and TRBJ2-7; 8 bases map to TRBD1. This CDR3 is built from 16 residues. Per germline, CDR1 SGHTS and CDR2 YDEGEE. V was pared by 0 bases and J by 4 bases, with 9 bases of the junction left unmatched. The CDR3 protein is CASSLVPETGEYEQYF. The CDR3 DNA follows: TGTGCCAGCAGCTTGGTCCCCGAGACAGGGGAATACGAGCAGTACTTC.

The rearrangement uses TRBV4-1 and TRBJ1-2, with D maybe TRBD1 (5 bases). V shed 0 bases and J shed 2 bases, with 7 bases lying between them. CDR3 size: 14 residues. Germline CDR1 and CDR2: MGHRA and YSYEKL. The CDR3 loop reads CASSQDRGNYGYTF. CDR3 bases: TGCGCCAGCAGCCAAGACCGGGGCAACTATGGCTACACCTTC.

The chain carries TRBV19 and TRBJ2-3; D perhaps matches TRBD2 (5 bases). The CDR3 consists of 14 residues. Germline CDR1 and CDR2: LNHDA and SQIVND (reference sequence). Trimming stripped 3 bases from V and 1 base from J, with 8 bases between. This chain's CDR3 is CASSIGGRTDTQYF. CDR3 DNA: TGTGCCAGTAGTATTGGAGGTCGCACAGATACGCAGTATTTT.

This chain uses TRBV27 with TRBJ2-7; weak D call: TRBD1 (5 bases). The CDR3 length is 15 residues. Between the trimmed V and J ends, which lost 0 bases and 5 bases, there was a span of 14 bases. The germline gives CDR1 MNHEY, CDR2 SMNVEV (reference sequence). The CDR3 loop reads CASSLSISGIHEQYF. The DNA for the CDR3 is TGTGCCAGCAGTTTATCGATTTCAGGGATCCACGAGCAGTACTTC.